What follows describes a single T cell receptor (beta chain). Its antigen is unknown. Every TCR cDNA molecule bore a unique molecular identifier. TCRdb redid the calling of the 5' RACE reads with MiXCR, one entry per CDR3 protein. The table records about 52,000 distinct CDR3 sequences, roughly 6.5% of them present only once. This specimen comes from a study of spatial heterogeneity in lung cancer. Study-wide points: The appearance of ubiquitous expanded tumor TCRs in blood was greater at resection than follow-up.

CDR3 length: 18 residues. The V and J ends lost 1 base and 0 bases, in that order; junction bases with no gene match: 7. CDR1 is SGHRS, CDR2 YFSETQ, per germline. Time point noted: sample taken at primary tumor resection. No cell sorting; template was whole RNA from tumor, lung tissue or PBMC. A total of about 73 untreated early-stage non-small cell lung cancer patients served as donors. The source material was PBMCs, sampled at surgery. The receptor was isolated from a female donor with early-stage non-small cell lung cancer. V is TRBV5-1 and J is TRBJ2-1, with TRBD2 identical over 10 bases. CDR3 sequence: CASSLIAGGTTSYNEQFF. CDR3 nucleotides: TGCGCCAGCAGCTTGATAGCGGGGGGCACCACCTCCTACAATGAGCAGTTCTTC.